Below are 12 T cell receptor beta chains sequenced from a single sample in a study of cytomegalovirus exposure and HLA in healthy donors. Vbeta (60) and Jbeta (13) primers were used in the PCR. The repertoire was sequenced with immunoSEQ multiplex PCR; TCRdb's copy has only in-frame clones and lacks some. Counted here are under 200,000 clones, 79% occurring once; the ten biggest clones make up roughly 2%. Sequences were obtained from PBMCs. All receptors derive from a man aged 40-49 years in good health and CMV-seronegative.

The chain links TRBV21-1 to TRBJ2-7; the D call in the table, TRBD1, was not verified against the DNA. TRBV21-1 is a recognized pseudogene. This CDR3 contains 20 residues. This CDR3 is CASSPRPGQGAPREKIEQYF. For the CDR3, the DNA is TGTGCCAGCAGTCCGCGGCCGGGACAGGGGGCCCCGCGGGAGAAAATCGAGCAGTACTTC.

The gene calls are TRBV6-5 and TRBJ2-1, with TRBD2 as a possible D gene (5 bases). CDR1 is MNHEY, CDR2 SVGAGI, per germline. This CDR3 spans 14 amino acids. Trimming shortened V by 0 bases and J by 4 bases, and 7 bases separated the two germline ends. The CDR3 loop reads CASSYSEGYNEQFF. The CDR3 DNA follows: TGTGCCAGCAGTTACTCCGAGGGATACAATGAGCAGTTCTTC.

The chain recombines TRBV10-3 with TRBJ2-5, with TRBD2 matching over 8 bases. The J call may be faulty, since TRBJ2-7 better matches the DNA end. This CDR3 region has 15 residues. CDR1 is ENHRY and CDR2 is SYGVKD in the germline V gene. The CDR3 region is CAISGWTSNSYEQYF. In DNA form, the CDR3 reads TGTGCCATCAGTGGTTGGACTAGCAATTCCTACGAGCAGTACTTC.

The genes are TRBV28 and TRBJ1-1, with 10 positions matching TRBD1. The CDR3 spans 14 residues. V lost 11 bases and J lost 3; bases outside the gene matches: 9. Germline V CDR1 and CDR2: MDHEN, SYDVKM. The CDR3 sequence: CAAEPTGGHTEAFF. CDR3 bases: TGTGCCGCAGAACCGACAGGGGGCCACACTGAAGCTTTCTTT.

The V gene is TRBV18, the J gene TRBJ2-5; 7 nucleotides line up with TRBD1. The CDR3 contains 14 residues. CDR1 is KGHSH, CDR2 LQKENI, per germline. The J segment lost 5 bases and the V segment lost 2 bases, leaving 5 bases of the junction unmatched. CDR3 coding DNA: TGTGCCAGCTCACCAAGACAGGGCCGGGAGACCCAGTACTTC. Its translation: CASSPRQGRETQYF.

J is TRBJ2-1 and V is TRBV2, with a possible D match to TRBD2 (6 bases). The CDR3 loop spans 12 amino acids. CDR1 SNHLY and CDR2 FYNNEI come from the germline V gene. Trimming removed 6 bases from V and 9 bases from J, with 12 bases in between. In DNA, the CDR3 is TGTGCCAGCAGCCAGCCCGGGAGTGAGCAGTTCTTC. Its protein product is CASSQPGSEQFF.

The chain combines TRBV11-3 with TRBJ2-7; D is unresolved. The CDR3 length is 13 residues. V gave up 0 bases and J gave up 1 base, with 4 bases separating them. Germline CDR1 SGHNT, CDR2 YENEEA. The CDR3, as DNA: TGTGCCAGCAGCTTAGACGGTTCCTACGAGCAGTACTTC. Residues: CASSLDGSYEQYF.

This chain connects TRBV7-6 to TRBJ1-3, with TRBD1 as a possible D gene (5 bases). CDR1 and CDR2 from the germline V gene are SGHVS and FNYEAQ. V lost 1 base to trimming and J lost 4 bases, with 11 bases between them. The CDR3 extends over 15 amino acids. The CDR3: CASSLESGHGNTIYF. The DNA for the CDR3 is TGTGCCAGCAGCTTAGAGTCAGGGCACGGAAACACCATATATTTT.

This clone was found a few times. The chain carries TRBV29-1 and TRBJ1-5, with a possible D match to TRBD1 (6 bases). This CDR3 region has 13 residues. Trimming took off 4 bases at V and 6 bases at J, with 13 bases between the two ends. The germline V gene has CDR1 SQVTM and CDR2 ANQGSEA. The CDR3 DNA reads TGCAGCGTTGTGGGGGGGCCGGGTCAGCCCCAGCATTTT. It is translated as CSVVGGPGQPQHF.

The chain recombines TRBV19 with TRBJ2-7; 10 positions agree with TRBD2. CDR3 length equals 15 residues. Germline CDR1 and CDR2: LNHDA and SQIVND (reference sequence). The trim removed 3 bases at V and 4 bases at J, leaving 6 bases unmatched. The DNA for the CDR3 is TGTGCCAGTAGTATCGGGGCTAGCGGGAGTTACGAGCAGTACTTC. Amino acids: CASSIGASGSYEQYF.

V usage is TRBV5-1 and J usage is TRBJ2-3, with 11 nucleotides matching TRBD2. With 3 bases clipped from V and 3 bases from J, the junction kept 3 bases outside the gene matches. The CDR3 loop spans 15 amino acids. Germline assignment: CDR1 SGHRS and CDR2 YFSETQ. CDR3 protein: CASSSLAGGTDTQYF. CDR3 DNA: TGCGCCAGCAGCTCCCTAGCGGGAGGTACAGATACGCAGTATTTT.

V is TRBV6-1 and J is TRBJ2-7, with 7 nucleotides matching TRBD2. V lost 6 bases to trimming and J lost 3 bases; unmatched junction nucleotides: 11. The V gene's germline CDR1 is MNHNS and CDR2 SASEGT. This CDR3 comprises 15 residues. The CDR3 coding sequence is TGTGCCAGCAGCCCGAGGGAGGGGCGCCTCTACGAGCAGTACTTC. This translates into CASSPREGRLYEQYF.